The 27 T cell receptor beta chains below come from one sample, sequenced in a study of beta chain features in type 1 diabetes. Isolated RNA was reverse transcribed in full, so expressed TCRB transcripts were sequenced. Assay: immunoSEQ multiplex PCR; the TCRdb copy retains only in-frame clones and omits some. The table lists about 280,000 clones, around 16% of them singletons. Findings and caveats of the study: People with Type 1 diabetes carried modestly yet significantly shorter TCRB CDR3s in all four CD4+ subsets.

Their antigen targets remain unknown. Sequencing was done on a sample of naive CD4+ T cells from blood. The origin of the receptors is a young man with type 1 diabetes.

This clone was detected only a few times. This chain uses TRBV18 with TRBJ1-5; D is unresolved. Trimming removed 2 bases from V and 0 bases from J, with 11 bases in between. The CDR3 consists of 16 residues. CDR1 and CDR2 (germline): KGHSH, LQKENI. The CDR3 reads CASSPTVLASNQPQHF. As DNA, the CDR3 is TGTGCCAGCTCACCAACAGTGCTGGCTAGCAATCAGCCCCAGCATTTT.

V usage is TRBV30 and J usage is TRBJ2-3, with 7 bases matching TRBD1. CDR3 length: 13 residues. V was clipped by 3 bases and J by 2 bases; unmatched bases: 2. Germline V gene data show CDR1 as GTSNPN and CDR2 as SVGIG (reference sequence). The CDR3, as DNA: TGTGCCTGGAGCAGGGGGATCACAGATACGCAGTATTTT. Amino acids: CAWSRGITDTQYF.

The sample holds many counts of this clone. The chain recombines TRBV4-3 with TRBJ2-5; TRBD1 agrees at 9 bases. Trimming took 2 bases from V and 9 from J; bases not matched to a gene: 10. This CDR3 contains 15 residues. CDR1 and CDR2 from the germline V gene are LGHNA and YSLEER. CDR3 loop: CASSQNRPGQGAQYF. The CDR3, as DNA: TGCGCCAGCAGCCAAAACCGTCCGGGACAGGGAGCCCAGTACTTC.

This clone was recorded a few times. The chain employs TRBV28 and TRBJ2-1, with D uncertain. The CDR3 consists of 14 residues. V shed 2 bases and J shed 5 bases, with 10 bases lying between them. Germline values: CDR1 MDHEN, CDR2 SYDVKM. The CDR3 reads CASSLQALNNEQFF. The DNA of the CDR3 is TGTGCCAGCAGTTTACAGGCCCTGAACAATGAGCAGTTCTTC.

This clone occurred a few times. The chain joins TRBV18 to TRBJ2-7; TRBD2 is a possible D gene (6 bases). Trimming cost V 3 bases and J 3 bases, with 12 bases left between them. The CDR3 sequence is 14 residues long. Germline-derived CDR1 and CDR2 are KGHSH and LQKENI. As DNA, the CDR3 is TGTGCCAGCTCACCCTTGGGACTGAACTACGAGCAGTACTTC. Protein: CASSPLGLNYEQYF.

The CDR3 nucleotides read TGTGCCAGCAGCGTAGCAGCCGCGGGGAGCGGGGGGAGGTGGGAGACCCAGTACTTC. Encoded protein: CASSVAAAGSGGRWETQYF. This chain joins TRBV9 and TRBJ2-5; 9 bases match TRBD2. Germline trimming cut 0 bases from V and 5 bases from J; bases unmatched to any gene: 17. The CDR3 sequence is 19 residues long. CDR1 is SGDLS and CDR2 is YYNGEE in the germline V gene.

This clone was detected only a few times. This chain uses TRBV2 with TRBJ2-7; D may be TRBD2 (5 bases). The CDR3 has 12 amino acids. Germline assignment: CDR1 SNHLY and CDR2 FYNNEI. Trimming took off 7 bases at V and 3 bases at J, with 10 bases between the two ends. CDR3 nucleotides: TGTGCCAGCACATCAGAGGGCTACGAGCAGTACTTC. Encoded protein: CASTSEGYEQYF.

This clone appeared a few times. The J gene is TRBJ2-1, the V gene TRBV18; 9 bases fit TRBD1. Germline V gene sequence: CDR1 KGHSH, CDR2 LQKENI. The ends lost 5 bases at V and 15 bases at J; junction bases unmatched: 8. The CDR3 runs 12 residues. The CDR3, as DNA: TGTGCCAGCTCAAGGACAGGGGCAGGATGGTTCTTC. Its protein is CASSRTGAGWFF. The full variable domain, its missing parts supplied by reference TRBV18 and TRBJ2-1, is NAGVMQNPRHLVRRRGQEARLRCSPMKGHSHVYWYRQLPEEGLKFMVYLQKENIIDESGMPKERFSAEFPKEGPSILRIQQVVRGDSAAYFCASSRTGAGWFFGPGTRLTVL.

This clone was counted only a few times. The CDR3, as DNA: TGTGCCAGTGCCTCCGGGACAGGGAAGAACGAGCAGTACTTC. Protein sequence: CASASGTGKNEQYF. This chain links TRBV19 with TRBJ2-7, with 9 bases identical to TRBD1. Trimming took 8 bases from V and 5 from J; bases not matched to a gene: 10. Germline V gene data show CDR1 as LNHDA and CDR2 as SQIVND (reference sequence). CDR3 length: 14 residues.

This clone was seen a few times. The chain combines TRBV7-9 with TRBJ1-6; no reliable D call. The CDR3 is 15 residues long. Trimming pared 3 bases from V and 6 bases from J, leaving 12 bases between. CDR1 and CDR2 (germline): SEHNR, FQNEAQ (reference sequence). CDR3 bases: TGTGCCAGCAGCTTCGCGCGGGCAAGTAATTCACCCCTCCACTTT. Amino acids: CASSFARASNSPLHF.

This clone was recorded a few times. The gene calls are TRBV6-6 and TRBJ2-7; TRBD1 matches 8 bases. The trim removed 10 bases at V and 3 bases at J, leaving 8 bases unmatched. The CDR3 runs 13 residues. CDR1 is MNHNY and CDR2 is SVGAGI in the germline V gene (reference sequence). CDR3 residues: CATAGGYDYEQYF. The CDR3 DNA reads as TGTGCCACCGCAGGGGGCTACGACTACGAGCAGTACTTC.

This clone has a handful of counts. The chain couples TRBV7-9 to TRBJ2-7, with 10 positions matching TRBD1. The J segment lost 1 base and the V segment lost 5 bases, leaving 11 bases of the junction unmatched. The CDR3 length is 17 residues. Germline CDR1 SEHNR, CDR2 FQNEAQ (reference sequence). CDR3 sequence reads: CASSLIPTGGMSYEQYF. DNA of the CDR3: TGTGCCAGCAGCCTTATCCCGACAGGGGGCATGTCCTACGAGCAGTACTTC.

This chain joins TRBV15 and TRBJ2-7; tentative D call: TRBD2 (5 bases). The V gene's germline CDR1 is LNHNV and CDR2 YYDKDF (reference sequence). This CDR3 is 15 amino acids long. The germline V and J ends were trimmed by 5 bases and 0 bases, with 14 bases remaining between them. The CDR3 DNA follows: TGTGCCACCAGCCCCGACCCCCTAGCCTCCTACGAGCAGTACTTC. Translation gives CATSPDPLASYEQYF.

Only one count was recorded for this clone. V is TRBV6-5 and J is TRBJ2-7, with TRBD2 as a possible D gene (5 bases). V shed 2 bases and J shed 5 bases, with 19 bases lying between them. Germline lookup yields CDR1 MNHEY and CDR2 SVGAGI. This CDR3 has 16 residues. CDR3 nucleotides: TGTGCCAGCAGTTACGAGTTCGCGACTACAGCCCACGAGCAGTACTTC. Its translation is CASSYEFATTAHEQYF.

In its sample, this clone was seen a few times. V gene TRBV9 combines with J gene TRBJ2-7; D may be TRBD1 (5 bases). This CDR3 is 14 amino acids long. Trimming left V 4 bases short and J 7 bases short, with 18 bases between. Per the germline V gene, CDR1 is SGDLS and CDR2 is YYNGEE. CDR3 coding DNA: TGTGCCAGCAGCCCCCGACAGACCTCTCGAGAGCAGTACTTC. Translated: CASSPRQTSREQYF.

This clone has a handful of counts. DNA of the CDR3: TGCGCCAGCAGCTTACTAGCGGTAGGGGAGACCCAGTACTTC. It encodes CASSLLAVGETQYF. The chain has TRBV5-1 and TRBJ2-5, with 8 nucleotides matching TRBD2. This CDR3 comprises 14 residues. Germline CDR1 and CDR2: SGHRS and YFSETQ. The V segment lost 2 bases and the J segment 5 bases; nucleotides outside the gene matches: 5.

The chain uses TRBV19 and TRBJ2-7; 7 nucleotides match TRBD1. CDR3 length equals 16 residues. Germline V gene sequence: CDR1 LNHDA, CDR2 SQIVND (reference sequence). Trimming took 6 bases from V and 0 from J; bases not matched to a gene: 11. CDR3 nucleotides: TGTGCCAGTAGCCCCTACAGGGGCACGAGCTCCTACGAGCAGTACTTC. Translating gives CASSPYRGTSSYEQYF.

J is TRBJ1-4 and V is TRBV25-1; weak D call: TRBD1 (5 bases). The CDR3 runs to 17 residues. Germline V gene data show CDR1 as MGHDK and CDR2 as SYGVNS. With 1 base removed from V and 5 bases from J, the gap between germline ends came to 17 bases. CDR3 bases: TGTGCCAGCAGTGAATTCGAGGGGAGGACGGTGAATGAAAAACTGTTTTTT. Its protein is CASSEFEGRTVNEKLFF.

The V gene is TRBV6-5, the J gene TRBJ2-5; 12 nucleotides agree with TRBD2. Germline trimming cut 6 bases from V and 4 bases from J; bases unmatched to any gene: 9. CDR3 size: 16 residues. Germline assignment: CDR1 MNHEY and CDR2 SVGAGI. In DNA form, the CDR3 reads TGTGCCAGCAGATACCTAGGACTAGCGGGGCCAGAGACCCAGTACTTC. Its protein is CASRYLGLAGPETQYF.

The gene calls are TRBV27 and TRBJ1-1; D remains unclear. This CDR3 region has 15 residues. The V gene lost 1 base and the J gene lost 2 bases, with 11 bases spanning the gap. The germline V gene encodes CDR1 MNHEY and CDR2 SMNVEV (reference sequence). Written as DNA, the CDR3 is TGTGCCAGCAGTTTATTGGCAGGCTCTAACACTGAAGCTTTCTTT. This codes for CASSLLAGSNTEAFF.

The rearrangement uses TRBV13 and TRBJ2-3; D uncertain. The germline V and J ends were trimmed by 6 bases and 0 bases, with 16 bases remaining between them. Germline values: CDR1 PRHDT, CDR2 FYEKMQ (reference sequence). This CDR3 has 16 residues. CDR3 in amino acids: CASSSFIHQSTDTQYF. In nucleotides, the CDR3 is TGTGCCAGCAGTTCCTTCATACACCAAAGCACAGATACGCAGTATTTT.

The CDR3 region is CSSHGTGDPGYGYTF. Here the CDR3 DNA reads TGCAGCTCACACGGGACAGGGGATCCGGGCTATGGCTACACCTTC. The rearrangement uses TRBV29-1 and TRBJ1-2; TRBD1 agrees at 10 bases. Germline CDR1 SQVTM, CDR2 ANQGSEA. The V segment lost 8 bases and the J segment 4 bases; nucleotides outside the gene matches: 13. This CDR3 spans 15 amino acids.

The CDR3 region is CASSVNGQGKTQYF. The CDR3 DNA reads as TGTGCCAGCAGCGTAAACGGACAGGGCAAGACCCAGTACTTC. The J gene is TRBJ2-5, the V gene TRBV5-4, with 8 bases aligning to TRBD1. Germline-derived CDR1 and CDR2 are SGHNT and YYREEE (reference sequence). The ends lost 4 bases at V and 6 bases at J; junction bases unmatched: 8. The CDR3 length is 14 residues.

The sample holds a few counts of this clone. This sample also contains other DNA sequences that code for the same CDR3. This sequence joins TRBV29-1 and TRBJ1-1, with 8 nucleotides matching TRBD1. V lost 6 bases, J lost 2 bases, and 2 bases stayed unmatched. The CDR3 loop spans 12 amino acids. Germline V gene lookup returns CDR1 SQVTM and CDR2 ANQGSEA. The CDR3: CSVDRGNTEAFF. In DNA, the CDR3 is TGCAGCGTCGACAGGGGAAACACTGAAGCTTTCTTT.

V usage is TRBV9 and J usage is TRBJ1-5; no clear D gene. Looked up from germline, CDR1 is SGDLS and CDR2 is YYNGEE. The CDR3 runs to 11 residues. Deletions cut 5 bases from V and 9 bases from J, with 9 bases between. The CDR3 region has the DNA TGTGCCAGCAGTGCCGGAGGGCCCCAGCATTTT. Translation: CASSAGGPQHF.

This clone is a singleton in its sample. This sample includes further DNA sequences coding for the same CDR3. This chain joins TRBV28 and TRBJ2-3; TRBD2 is a possible D gene (6 bases). Trimming pared 2 bases from V and 0 bases from J, leaving 6 bases between. Germline V CDR1 and CDR2: MDHEN, SYDVKM. The CDR3 length is 14 residues. This CDR3 is CASSLGGSTDTQYF. CDR3 DNA sequence: TGTGCCAGCAGTTTAGGGGGGAGCACAGATACGCAGTATTTT.

The V and J genes are TRBV5-1 and TRBJ2-5; 9 nucleotides line up with TRBD1. The CDR3 totals 15 residues. CDR1 is SGHRS and CDR2 is YFSETQ in the germline V gene. V trimming: 0 bases; J trimming: 4 bases; junction bases outside the gene matches: 4. The CDR3 DNA reads TGCGCCAGCAGCTTGGGGCCGGACAGGGGAGAGACCCAGTACTTC. Protein sequence: CASSLGPDRGETQYF.